This TCR beta chain emerged from a study of T cells in Graves' hyperthyroidism and ophthalmopathy. Researchers amplified the TCR beta CDR3 regions from RNA transcripts. HTBI primers were the set used in a first-round RT-PCR of the TCR CDR3. TCRdb reprocessed the multiplex PCR reads via MiXCR and lists one record per CDR3 protein. The data show hundreds of thousands of distinct CDR3 sequences, about 20% seen once. The sequencing sample was made of blood. The receptor comes from a man aged 25 to 40 with Graves' ophthalmopathy.

CDR3 sequence: CSASVDGSYSNQPQHF. CDR3 bases: TGCAGTGCTAGTGTCGACGGATCTTATAGCAATCAGCCCCAGCATTTT. The J gene is TRBJ1-5, the V gene TRBV20-1; no clear D. Germline-derived CDR1 and CDR2 are DFQATT and SNEGSKA (reference sequence). The germline V and J ends were trimmed by 3 bases and 0 bases, with 15 bases remaining between them. This CDR3 is 16 amino acids long.